Detailed here is one T cell receptor (beta chain). Sequencing was performed with immunoSEQ multiplex PCR; in TCRdb, only in-frame clones are kept and a portion is missing. Altogether 100,000 or so clones are present, around 82% being singletons, with the ten largest covering approximately 13%. The entry originates in a study of control samples from healthy donors and cancer patients. This CDR3 has 15 amino acids. Germline CDR1 SGHRS, CDR2 YFSETQ. V gave up 4 bases and J gave up 2 bases; unmatched junction bases: 7. The clonotype was recovered from a woman aged 45-59 years in good health. The chain links TRBV5-1 to TRBJ2-7; 9 bases line up with TRBD1. Input material: blood. The CDR3 is CASSPQGALPYEQYF. For the CDR3, the DNA is TGCGCCAGCAGCCCACAGGGGGCCCTACCCTACGAGCAGTACTTC. Based on the CDR3 plus reference TRBV5-1 and TRBJ2-7, the full variable domain is KAGVTQTPRYLIKTRGQQVTLSCSPISGHRSVSWYQQTPGQGLQFLFEYFSETQRNKGNFPGRFSGRQFSNSRSEMNVSTLELGDSALYLCASSPQGALPYEQYFGPGTRLTVT.